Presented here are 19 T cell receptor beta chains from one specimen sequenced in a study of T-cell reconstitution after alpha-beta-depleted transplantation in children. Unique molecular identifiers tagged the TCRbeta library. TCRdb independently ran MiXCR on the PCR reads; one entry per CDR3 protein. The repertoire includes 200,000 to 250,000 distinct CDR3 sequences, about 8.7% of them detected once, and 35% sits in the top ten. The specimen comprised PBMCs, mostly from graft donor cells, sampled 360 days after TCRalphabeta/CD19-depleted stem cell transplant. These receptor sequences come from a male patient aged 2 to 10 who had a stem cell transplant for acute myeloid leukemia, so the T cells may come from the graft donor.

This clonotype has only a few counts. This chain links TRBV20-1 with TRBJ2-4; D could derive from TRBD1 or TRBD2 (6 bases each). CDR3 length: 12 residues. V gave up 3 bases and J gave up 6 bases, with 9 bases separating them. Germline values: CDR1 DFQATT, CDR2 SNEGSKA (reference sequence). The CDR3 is CSARGGGNIQYF. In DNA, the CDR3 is TGCAGTGCTAGGGGGGGCGGAAACATTCAGTACTTC.

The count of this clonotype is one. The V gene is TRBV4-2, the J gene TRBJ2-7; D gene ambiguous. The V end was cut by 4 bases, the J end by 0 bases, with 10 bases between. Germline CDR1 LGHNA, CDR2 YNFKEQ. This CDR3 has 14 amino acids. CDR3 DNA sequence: TGTGCCAGCAGCCCCGGGCCCCCCTCCTACGAGCAGTACGTC. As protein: CASSPGPPSYEQYV.

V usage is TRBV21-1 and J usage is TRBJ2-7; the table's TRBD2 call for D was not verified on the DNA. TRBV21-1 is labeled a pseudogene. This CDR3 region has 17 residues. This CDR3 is CASSKLSPRGPGYEQYF. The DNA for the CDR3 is TGTGCCAGCAGCAAACTAAGTCCCCGAGGGCCTGGCTACGAGCAGTACTTC.

The CDR3 DNA reads as TGTGCCAGCAGTTACTCGATCCCAACGGGGAATGGCCACAATGAGCAGTTCTTC. This encodes CASSYSIPTGNGHNEQFF. The chain links TRBV6-2 or TRBV6-3 to TRBJ2-1, with D perhaps matching TRBD2 (5 bases). The CDR3 totals 18 residues. Germline CDR1 is MNHEY and CDR2 is SVGEGT. Trimming cost V 0 bases and J 5 bases, with 20 bases left between them.

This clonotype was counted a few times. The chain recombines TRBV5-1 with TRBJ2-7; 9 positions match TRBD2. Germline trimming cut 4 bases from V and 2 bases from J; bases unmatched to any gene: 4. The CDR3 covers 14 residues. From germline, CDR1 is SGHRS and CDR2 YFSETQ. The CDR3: CASSQTSGPYEQYF. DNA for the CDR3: TGCGCCAGCAGCCAGACTAGCGGACCCTACGAGCAGTACTTC. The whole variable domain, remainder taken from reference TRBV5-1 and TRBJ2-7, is KAGVTQTPRYLIKTRGQQVTLSCSPISGHRSVSWYQQTPGQGLQFLFEYFSETQRNKGNFPGRFSGRQFSNSRSEMNVSTLELGDSALYLCASSQTSGPYEQYFGPGTRLTVT.

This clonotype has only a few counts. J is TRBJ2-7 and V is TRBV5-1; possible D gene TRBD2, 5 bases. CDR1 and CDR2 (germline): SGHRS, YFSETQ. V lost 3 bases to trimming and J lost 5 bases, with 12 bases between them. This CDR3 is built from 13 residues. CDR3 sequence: CASSWPRDNEQYF. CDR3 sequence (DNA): TGCGCCAGCAGCTGGCCCCGGGATAACGAGCAGTACTTC.

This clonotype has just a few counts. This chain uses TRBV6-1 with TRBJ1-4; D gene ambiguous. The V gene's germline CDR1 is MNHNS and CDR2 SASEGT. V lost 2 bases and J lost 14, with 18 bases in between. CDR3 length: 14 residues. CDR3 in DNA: TGTGCCAGCAGTGAATTCTCGGCCAGTAGCGGCCTGTTTTTT. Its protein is CASSEFSASSGLFF.

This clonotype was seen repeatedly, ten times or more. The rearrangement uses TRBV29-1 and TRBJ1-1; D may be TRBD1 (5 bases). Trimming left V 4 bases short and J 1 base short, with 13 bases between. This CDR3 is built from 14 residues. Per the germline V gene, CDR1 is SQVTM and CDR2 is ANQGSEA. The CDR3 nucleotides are TGCAGCGTTGCGGGGCAGGCCGCGAACACTGAAGCTTTCTTT. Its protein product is CSVAGQAANTEAFF.

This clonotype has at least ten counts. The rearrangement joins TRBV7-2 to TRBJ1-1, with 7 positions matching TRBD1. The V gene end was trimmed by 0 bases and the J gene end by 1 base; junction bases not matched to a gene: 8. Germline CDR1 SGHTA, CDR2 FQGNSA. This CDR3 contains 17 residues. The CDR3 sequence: CASSLAKQGIANTEAFF. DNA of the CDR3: TGTGCCAGCAGCTTAGCGAAACAGGGGATAGCGAACACTGAAGCTTTCTTT. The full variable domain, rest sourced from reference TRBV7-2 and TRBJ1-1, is GAGVSQSPSNKVTEKGKDVELRCDPISGHTALYWYRQSLGQGLEFLIYFQGNSAPDKSGLPSDRFSAERTGGSVSTLTIQRTQQEDSAVYLCASSLAKQGIANTEAFFGQGTRLTVV.

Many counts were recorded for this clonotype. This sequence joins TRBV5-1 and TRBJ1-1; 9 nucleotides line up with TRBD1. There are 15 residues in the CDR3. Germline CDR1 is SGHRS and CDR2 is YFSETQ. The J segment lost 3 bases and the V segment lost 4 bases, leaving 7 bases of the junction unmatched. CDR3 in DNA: TGCGCCAGCAGCGAACAGGGGGCGCAGGACACTGAAGCTTTCTTT. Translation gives CASSEQGAQDTEAFF.

The CDR3 DNA follows: TGCGCCAGCAGCGGTGACAGGAGCCTCTCTGGGGCCAACGTCCTGACTTTC. This encodes CASSGDRSLSGANVLTF. The genes are TRBV5-1 and TRBJ2-6; D is possibly TRBD1 (6 bases). Germline assignment: CDR1 SGHRS and CDR2 YFSETQ. The CDR3 has 17 residues. The germline V and J ends were trimmed by 4 bases and 0 bases, with 14 bases remaining between them.

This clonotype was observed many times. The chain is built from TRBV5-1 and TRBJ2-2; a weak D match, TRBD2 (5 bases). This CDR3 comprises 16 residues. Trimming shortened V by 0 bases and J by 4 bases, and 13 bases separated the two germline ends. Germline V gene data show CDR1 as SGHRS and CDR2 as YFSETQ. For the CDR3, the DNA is TGCGCCAGCAGCTTGGCGAGGGTGTTCCGCACCGGGGAGCTGTTTTTT. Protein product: CASSLARVFRTGELFF.

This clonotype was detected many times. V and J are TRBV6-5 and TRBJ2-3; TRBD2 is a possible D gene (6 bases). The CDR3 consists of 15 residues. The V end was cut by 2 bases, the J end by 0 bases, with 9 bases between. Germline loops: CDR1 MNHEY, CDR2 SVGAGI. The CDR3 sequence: CASSYGRGSTDTQYF. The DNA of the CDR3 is TGTGCCAGCAGTTACGGGCGGGGAAGCACAGATACGCAGTATTTT.

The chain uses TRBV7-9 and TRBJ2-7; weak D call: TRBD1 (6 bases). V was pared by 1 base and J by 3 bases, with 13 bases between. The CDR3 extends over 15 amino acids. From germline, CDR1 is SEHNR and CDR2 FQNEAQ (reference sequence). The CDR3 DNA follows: TGTGCCAGCAGCTTAGTCGGGACACCTTTCTACGAGCAGTACTTC. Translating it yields CASSLVGTPFYEQYF.

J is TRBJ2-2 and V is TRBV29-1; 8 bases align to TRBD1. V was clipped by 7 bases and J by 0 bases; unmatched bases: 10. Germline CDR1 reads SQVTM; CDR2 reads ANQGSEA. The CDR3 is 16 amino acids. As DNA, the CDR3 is TGCAGCGCGAGACAGGGGATAAGAGCGAACACCGGGGAGCTGTTTTTT. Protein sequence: CSARQGIRANTGELFF.

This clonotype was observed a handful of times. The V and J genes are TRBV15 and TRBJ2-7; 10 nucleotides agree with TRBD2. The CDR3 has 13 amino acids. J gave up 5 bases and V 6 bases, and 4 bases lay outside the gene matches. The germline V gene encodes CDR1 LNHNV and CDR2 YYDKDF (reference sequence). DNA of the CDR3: TGTGCCACCAGGGGACTAGCGCGGAACGAGCAGTACTTC. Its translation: CATRGLARNEQYF.

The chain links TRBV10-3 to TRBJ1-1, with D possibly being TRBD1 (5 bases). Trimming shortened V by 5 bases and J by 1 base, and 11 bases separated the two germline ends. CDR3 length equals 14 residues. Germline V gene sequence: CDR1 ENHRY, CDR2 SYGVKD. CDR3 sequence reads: CAISSSTENTEAFF. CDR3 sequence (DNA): TGTGCCATCAGTTCGTCGACAGAGAACACTGAAGCTTTCTTT.

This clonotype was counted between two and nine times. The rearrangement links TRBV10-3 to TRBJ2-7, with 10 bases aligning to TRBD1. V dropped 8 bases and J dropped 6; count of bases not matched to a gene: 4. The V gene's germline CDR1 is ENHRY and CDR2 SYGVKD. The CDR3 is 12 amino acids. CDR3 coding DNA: TGTGCCATCGGACAGGGGGAAGGCGAGCAGTACTTC. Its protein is CAIGQGEGEQYF.

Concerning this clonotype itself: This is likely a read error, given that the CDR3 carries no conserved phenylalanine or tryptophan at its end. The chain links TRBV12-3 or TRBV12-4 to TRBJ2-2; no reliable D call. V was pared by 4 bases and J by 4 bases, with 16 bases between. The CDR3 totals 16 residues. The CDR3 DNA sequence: TGTGCCAGCAGTTACTCGTGGGCCTCACCCACCGGGGAGCTGTTTTAT. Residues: CASSYSWASPTGELFY.